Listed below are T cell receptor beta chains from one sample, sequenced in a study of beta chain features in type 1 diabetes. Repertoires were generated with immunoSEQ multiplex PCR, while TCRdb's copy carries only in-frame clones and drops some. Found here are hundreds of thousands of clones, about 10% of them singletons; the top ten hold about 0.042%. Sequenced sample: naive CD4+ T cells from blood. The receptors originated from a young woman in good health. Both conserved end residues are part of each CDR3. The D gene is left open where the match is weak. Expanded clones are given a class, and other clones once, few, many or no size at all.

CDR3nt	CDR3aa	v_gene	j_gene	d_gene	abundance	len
TGTGCCAGCAGTGAACCGGCCTATTGGGTAGCCAAAAACATTCAGTACTTC	CASSEPAYWVAKNIQYF	TRBV2	TRBJ2-4	NA	few	17
TGTGCCAGCAGCTCCTGGACAGGGAGGGTAAATGAAAAACTGTTTTTT	CASSSWTGRVNEKLFF	TRBV7-8	TRBJ1-4	TRBD1	few	16
TGTGCCACCAGCAGTGTACAAGAGACCCAGTACTTC	CATSSVQETQYF	TRBV15	TRBJ2-5	NA	NA	12
TGTGCCAGCAGTGAAGACTGGGCAACTAATGAAAAACTGTTTTTT	CASSEDWATNEKLFF	TRBV6-1	TRBJ1-4	NA	NA	15
TGCAGCGTGGGACCGGATAGCAATCAGCCCCAGCATTTT	CSVGPDSNQPQHF	TRBV29-1	TRBJ1-5	NA	few	13
TGTGCCAGCAGCGTCCAGGGACAGGGGTATGAGCAGTTCTTC	CASSVQGQGYEQFF	TRBV7-3	TRBJ2-1	TRBD1	NA	14
TGTGCCAGCAGTGAAGGATTGACAGGGGGCGGGTACGAGCAGTACTTC	CASSEGLTGGGYEQYF	TRBV25-1	TRBJ2-7	TRBD1	few	16
TGTGCCAGCAAGATCCGGACAGGCGGTTCCTACAATGAGCAGTTCTTC	CASKIRTGGSYNEQFF	TRBV2	TRBJ2-1	TRBD1	few	16
TGTGCCAGCAGTGACACAGGGGAGGAAAAACTGTTTTTT	CASSDTGEEKLFF	TRBV28	TRBJ1-4	TRBD1	NA	13
TGCAGCGTGGCACGGTCAGCCAAAAACATTCAGTACTTC	CSVARSAKNIQYF	TRBV29-1	TRBJ2-4	NA	many	13
TGTGCCAGCAGTGGGCAGGCTAGCACAGATACGCAGTATTTT	CASSGQASTDTQYF	TRBV6-5	TRBJ2-3	NA	few	14
TGCGCCAGCAGCCAAGATCCCCGGACAGGGGGCTTGGTTAATGAAAAACTGTTTTTT	CASSQDPRTGGLVNEKLFF	TRBV4-1	TRBJ1-4	TRBD1	few	19
TGTGCCAGCAGCGTAGGCGGCGGCAGGAATGAGCAGTTCTTC	CASSVGGGRNEQFF	TRBV9	TRBJ2-1	NA	few	14
TGTGCCAGCAGCTTATCAGTCCCCGGACAGGGGGGTCCTGGAGCTTTCTTT	CASSLSVPGQGGPGAFF	TRBV7-2	TRBJ1-1	TRBD1	few	17
TGCGCCAGCAGCCAAGGAGAACAGCGGGTCAGCACAGATACGCAGTATTTT	CASSQGEQRVSTDTQYF	TRBV4-3	TRBJ2-3	NA	few	17
TGTGCCAGCAGCTTAGGTAGCGCCCACCTTGAGCAGTTCTTC	CASSLGSAHLEQFF	TRBV5-6	TRBJ2-1	NA	few	14
TGTGCCAGCGATGATGGGTATCCCTCTGGGGCCAACGTCCTGACTTTC	CASDDGYPSGANVLTF	TRBV5-6	TRBJ2-6	NA	few	16